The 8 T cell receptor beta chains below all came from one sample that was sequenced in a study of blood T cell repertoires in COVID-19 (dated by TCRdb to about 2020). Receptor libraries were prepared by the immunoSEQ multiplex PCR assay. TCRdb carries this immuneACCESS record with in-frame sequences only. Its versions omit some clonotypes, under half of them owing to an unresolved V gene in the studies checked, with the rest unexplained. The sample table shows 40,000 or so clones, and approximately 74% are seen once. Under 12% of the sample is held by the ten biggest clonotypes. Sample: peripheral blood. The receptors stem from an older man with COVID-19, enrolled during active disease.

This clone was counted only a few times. CDR3 nucleotide sequence: TGTGCCAGTACTGAGGACACCACGAGGGGCTACACCTTC. As protein: CASTEDTTRGYTF. This chain links TRBV19 with TRBJ1-2; weak D call: TRBD1 (5 bases). Trimming left V 7 bases short and J 8 bases short, with 17 bases between. Germline CDR1 LNHDA, CDR2 SQIVND (reference sequence). The CDR3 runs 13 residues.

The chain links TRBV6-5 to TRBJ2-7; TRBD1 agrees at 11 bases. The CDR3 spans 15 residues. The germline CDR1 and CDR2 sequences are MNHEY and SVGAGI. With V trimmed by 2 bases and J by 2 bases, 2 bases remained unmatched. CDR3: CASSYRTGGPYEQYF. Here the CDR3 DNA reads TGTGCCAGCAGTTACCGGACAGGGGGCCCCTACGAGCAGTACTTC.

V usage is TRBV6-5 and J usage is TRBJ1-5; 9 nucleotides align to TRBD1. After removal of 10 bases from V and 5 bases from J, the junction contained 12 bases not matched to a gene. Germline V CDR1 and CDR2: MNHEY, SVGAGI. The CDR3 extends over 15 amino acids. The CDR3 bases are TGTGCCACCTACGGTGGGGGACAGGGATATCAGCCCCAGCATTTT. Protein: CATYGGGQGYQPQHF.

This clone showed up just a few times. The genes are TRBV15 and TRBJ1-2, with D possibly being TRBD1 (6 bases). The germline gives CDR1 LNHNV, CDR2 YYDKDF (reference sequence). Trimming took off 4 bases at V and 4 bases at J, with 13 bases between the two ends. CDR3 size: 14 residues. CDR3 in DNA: TGTGCCACCAGCAAATGGACAGTAAGCTATGGCTACACCTTC. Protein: CATSKWTVSYGYTF.

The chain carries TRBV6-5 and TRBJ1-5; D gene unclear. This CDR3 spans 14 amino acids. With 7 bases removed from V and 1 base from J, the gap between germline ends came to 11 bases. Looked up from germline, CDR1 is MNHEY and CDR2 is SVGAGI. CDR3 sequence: CASKPGTSNQPQHF. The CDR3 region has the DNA TGTGCCAGCAAGCCGGGTACAAGCAATCAGCCCCAGCATTTT.

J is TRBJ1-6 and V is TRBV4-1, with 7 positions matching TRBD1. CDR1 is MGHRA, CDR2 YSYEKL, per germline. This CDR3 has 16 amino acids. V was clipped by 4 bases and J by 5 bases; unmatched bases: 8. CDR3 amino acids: CASSPSERGHNSPLHF. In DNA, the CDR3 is TGCGCCAGCAGCCCCTCTGAGAGGGGGCATAATTCACCCCTCCACTTT.

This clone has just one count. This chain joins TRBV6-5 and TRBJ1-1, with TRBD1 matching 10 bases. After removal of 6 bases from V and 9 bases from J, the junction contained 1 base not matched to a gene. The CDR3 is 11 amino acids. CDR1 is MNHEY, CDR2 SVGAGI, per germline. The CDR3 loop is CASRGQGKAFF. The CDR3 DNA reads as TGTGCCAGCAGGGGACAGGGGAAAGCTTTCTTT.

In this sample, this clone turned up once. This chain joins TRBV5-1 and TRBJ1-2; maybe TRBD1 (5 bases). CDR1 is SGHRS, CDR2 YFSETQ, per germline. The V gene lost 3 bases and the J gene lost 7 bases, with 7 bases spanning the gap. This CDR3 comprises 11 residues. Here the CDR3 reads CASSSGGGYTF. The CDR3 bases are TGCGCCAGCAGCTCGGGGGGTGGCTACACCTTC.